What follows are 21 T cell receptor beta chains derived from one specimen sequenced in a study of T cell repertoires in cytomegalovirus infection. TCRdb reprocessed the reads with MiXCR, giving one entry per CDR3 protein. The sample lists roughly 81,000 distinct CDR3 sequences, 3.7% occurring once. Sequences were obtained from PBMCs. The receptors here all came from a human donor in good health (CMV status not recorded). Some clones in this sample may be carry-over from other donors' samples.

In its sample, this clonotype was seen many times. The chain uses TRBV6-2 or TRBV6-3 and TRBJ2-2; D call uncertain. The CDR3 contains 12 residues. Germline V lookup: CDR1 MNHEY, CDR2 SVGEGT. V lost 7 bases and J 4 bases, leaving 7 bases between the germline ends. The CDR3 coding sequence is TGTGCCAGCACCCTGGGCACCGGGGAGCTGTTTTTT. Translating it yields CASTLGTGELFF.

Many counts were recorded for this clonotype. The rearrangement joins TRBV19 to TRBJ1-1, with 9 bases fitting TRBD1. Per the germline V gene, CDR1 is LNHDA and CDR2 is SQIVND (reference sequence). This CDR3 contains 16 residues. Germline trimming cut 10 bases from V and 3 bases from J; bases unmatched to any gene: 15. The CDR3 coding sequence is TGTGCCACTTTCGCCCCGGAACAGGGGGCGCACACTGAAGCTTTCTTT. Its translation: CATFAPEQGAHTEAFF. Drawing the rest from reference TRBV19 and TRBJ1-1, the complete variable domain is DGGITQSPKYLFRKEGQNVTLSCEQNLNHDAMYWYRQDPGQGLRLIYYSQIVNDFQKGDIAEGYSVSREKKESFPLTVTSAQKNPTAFYLCATFAPEQGAHTEAFFGQGTRLTVV.

This clonotype was recorded at least ten times. This chain connects TRBV7-9 to TRBJ1-6, with D hard to call. Germline V gene lookup returns CDR1 SEHNR and CDR2 FQNEAQ (reference sequence). The CDR3 covers 16 residues. V was trimmed by 0 bases and J by 2 bases, leaving 8 bases between them. CDR3 nucleotide sequence: TGTGCCAGCAGCTTAGCTGCGGGTACCTATAATTCACCCCTCCACTTT. Residues: CASSLAAGTYNSPLHF.

This clonotype was observed at least ten times. This chain links TRBV4-3 with TRBJ2-7, with 7 bases identical to TRBD2. Trimming cost V 0 bases and J 0 bases; bases outside gene matches: 11. In germline, CDR1 is LGHNA, CDR2 YSLEER. This CDR3 contains 18 residues. The CDR3, as DNA: TGCGCCAGCAGCCAAGATCTCAAGCGGGGAAGATTCTCCTACGAGCAGTACTTC. Translated: CASSQDLKRGRFSYEQYF.

The V and J genes are TRBV7-2 and TRBJ2-3, with 9 positions matching TRBD2. Losses at the gene ends were 3 bases for V and 5 bases for J; bases not matched to a gene: 12. The CDR3 contains 17 residues. From germline, CDR1 is SGHTA and CDR2 FQGNSA. The CDR3 nucleotides read TGTGCCAGCAGCTTGTCGCTCGCGGGGGGGCCGGAAGATACGCAGTATTTT. This gives the protein CASSLSLAGGPEDTQYF. Drawing the rest from reference TRBV7-2 and TRBJ2-3, the complete variable domain is GAGVSQSPSNKVTEKGKDVELRCDPISGHTALYWYRQSLGQGLEFLIYFQGNSAPDKSGLPSDRFSAERTGGSVSTLTIQRTQQEDSAVYLCASSLSLAGGPEDTQYFGPGTRLTVL.

This clonotype showed up many times. The chain joins TRBV9 to TRBJ2-3; D possibly matches TRBD1 or TRBD2 (6 bases each). The CDR3 loop spans 15 amino acids. V was shortened by 3 bases and J by 2 bases, with 13 bases between the two germline ends. Germline V gene lookup returns CDR1 SGDLS and CDR2 YYNGEE. The CDR3 sequence is CASSDMGGATDTQYF. For the CDR3, the DNA is TGTGCCAGCAGCGACATGGGGGGCGCCACAGATACGCAGTATTTT. Drawing the rest from reference TRBV9 and TRBJ2-3, the complete variable domain is DSGVTQTPKHLITATGQRVTLRCSPRSGDLSVYWYQQSLDQGLQFLIQYYNGEERAKGNILERFSAQQFPDLHSELNLSSLELGDSALYFCASSDMGGATDTQYFGPGTRLTVL.

In this sample, this clonotype turned up many times. V and J are TRBV6-2 or TRBV6-3 and TRBJ2-1, with D possibly matching TRBD1 (6 bases). The CDR3 is made up of 17 amino acids. The germline CDR1 and CDR2 sequences are MNHEY and SVGEGT. Trimming pared 0 bases from V and 4 bases from J, leaving 16 bases between. The CDR3 here is CASSYSSFRGQYNEQFF. CDR3 sequence (DNA): TGTGCCAGCAGTTACTCGAGTTTCCGGGGACAATACAATGAGCAGTTCTTC.

This clonotype was recorded at least ten times. V is TRBV7-3 and J is TRBJ2-1; unclear D gene. V was clipped by 5 bases and J by 2 bases, with 13 bases between them. Germline V gene data show CDR1 as SGHTA and CDR2 as FQGTGA. The CDR3 has 15 amino acids. CDR3 DNA: TGTGCCAGCAGCCCCTCAAACCCCCCCTACAATGAGCAGTTCTTC. Its protein product is CASSPSNPPYNEQFF.

In its sample, this clonotype was seen many times. The chain has TRBV7-8 and TRBJ2-5; D remains unclear. Germline CDR1 is SGHVS and CDR2 is FQNEAQ. Deletions cut 2 bases from V and 5 bases from J, with 9 bases between. The CDR3 covers 13 residues. CDR3 loop: CASSLPLGETQYF. CDR3 DNA sequence: TGTGCCAGCAGCTTACCGCTGGGGGAGACCCAGTACTTC.

This clonotype was counted many times. The V gene is TRBV28, the J gene TRBJ1-1; D unclear. CDR1 MDHEN and CDR2 SYDVKM come from the germline V gene. V was clipped by 6 bases and J by 5 bases, with 10 bases between them. This CDR3 is 12 amino acids long. The CDR3 sequence is CASRLGRTEAFF. DNA of the CDR3: TGTGCCAGCAGACTGGGCCGAACTGAAGCTTTCTTT. Looking up the rest from reference TRBV28 and TRBJ1-1 gives the full variable domain: DVKVTQSSRYLVKRTGEKVFLECVQDMDHENMFWYRQDPGLGLRLIYFSYDVKMKEKGDIPEGYSVSREKKERFSLILESASTNQTSMYLCASRLGRTEAFFGQGTRLTVV.

In this sample, this clonotype turned up many times. The chain is built from TRBV7-2 and TRBJ2-7; 15 bases map to TRBD2. CDR1 and CDR2 from the germline V gene are SGHTA and FQGNSA. The CDR3 loop spans 18 amino acids. The V gene end was trimmed by 4 bases and the J gene end by 2 bases; junction bases not matched to a gene: 9. In DNA, the CDR3 is TGTGCCAGCAGCTGGACCGGGACTAGCGGGGGGATAACCTACGAGCAGTACTTC. This sequence encodes CASSWTGTSGGITYEQYF.

This clonotype was counted at least ten times. The gene calls are TRBV14 and TRBJ2-1; D possibly uses TRBD1 or TRBD2 (5 bases each). The CDR3 has 15 amino acids. The V end was cut by 0 bases, the J end by 5 bases, with 11 bases between. Per germline, CDR1 SGHDN and CDR2 FVKESK. CDR3 nucleotide sequence: TGTGCCAGCAGCCAAGATGACAGACTACACAATGAGCAGTTCTTC. Protein product: CASSQDDRLHNEQFF.

This clonotype has only a few counts. This chain joins TRBV19 and TRBJ1-6; the match to TRBD1 covers 8 bases. CDR3 length: 14 residues. Germline V gives CDR1 LNHDA, CDR2 SQIVND (reference sequence). Trimming at V came to 7 bases and at J to 6 bases, leaving 5 bases not matched to a gene. The DNA of the CDR3 is TGTGCCAGTACCCCACAGGGGGGTAATTCACCCCTCCACTTT. Translated, it gives CASTPQGGNSPLHF.

This clonotype was seen repeatedly, ten times or more. The chain links TRBV5-6 to TRBJ2-6, with a possible D match to TRBD1 (5 bases). V was cut by 4 bases and J by 2 bases, with 10 bases left in between. This CDR3 contains 15 residues. Germline assignment: CDR1 SGHDT and CDR2 YYEEEE. The CDR3 DNA reads TGTGCCAGCAGCCCCCCCAGGGCTGGGGCCAACGTCCTGACTTTC. Amino acid sequence: CASSPPRAGANVLTF.

This clonotype was detected many times. The rearrangement uses TRBV6-6 and TRBJ2-3; D assignment may be TRBD1 or TRBD2 (6 bases each). The germline V gene has CDR1 MNHNY and CDR2 SVGAGI (reference sequence). The CDR3 covers 14 residues. V was trimmed by 6 bases and J by 4 bases, leaving 14 bases between them. The CDR3 DNA follows: TGTGCCAGCAGGAGTCAGGGGACTTCAGATACGCAGTATTTT. This translates into CASRSQGTSDTQYF.

This clonotype came up many times. The chain has TRBV28 and TRBJ1-5; D ambiguous. V was trimmed by 4 bases and J by 2 bases, leaving 39 bases between them. This CDR3 spans 24 amino acids. Germline V gene lookup returns CDR1 MDHEN and CDR2 SYDVKM. The CDR3 DNA reads TGTGCCAGCAGTTCCTCCGGGGATCCGGCAGGCGGAAACGAGAGGGTAGGTGGCAATCAGCCCCAGCATTTT. Translation: CASSSSGDPAGGNERVGGNQPQHF.

This clonotype was recorded many times. The rearrangement joins TRBV12-3 or TRBV12-4 to TRBJ1-1; D ambiguous. The CDR3 length is 13 residues. Trimming shortened V by 6 bases and J by 3 bases, and 11 bases separated the two germline ends. CDR3 nucleotide sequence: TGTGCCAGCAGCCGCCTAAGGGACACTGAAGCTTTCTTT. It encodes CASSRLRDTEAFF.

In its sample, this clonotype is medium-sized (0.01 to 0.1%). The CDR3 reads CASASTANYGYTF. The CDR3 DNA sequence: TGTGCCAGCGCGAGCACCGCTAACTATGGCTACACCTTC. The gene calls are TRBV7-2 and TRBJ1-2; D is uncertain. V lost 8 bases to trimming and J lost 0 bases, with 10 bases between them. The germline CDR1 and CDR2 sequences are SGHTA and FQGNSA. CDR3 length: 13 amino acids.

Only a few counts were recorded for this clonotype. J is TRBJ1-6 and V is TRBV7-3, with D unclear. The germline V gene encodes CDR1 SGHTA and CDR2 FQGTGA. The V end was cut by 1 base, the J end by 7 bases, with 5 bases between. This CDR3 comprises 13 residues. CDR3 amino acids: CASSLMENSPLHF. In nucleotides, the CDR3 is TGTGCCAGCAGCTTAATGGAAAATTCACCCCTCCACTTT.

This clonotype was seen at least ten times. This chain joins TRBV7-2 and TRBJ2-5; 12 bases map to TRBD2. Trimming removed 5 bases from V and 4 bases from J; junction bases left unmatched: 5. The germline V gene encodes CDR1 SGHTA and CDR2 FQGNSA. The CDR3 sequence is 15 residues long. The CDR3 is CASSPGLAGPETQYF. In DNA form, the CDR3 reads TGTGCCAGCAGCCCCGGACTAGCGGGGCCAGAGACCCAGTACTTC. Complete variable domain (other parts from reference TRBV7-2 and TRBJ2-5): GAGVSQSPSNKVTEKGKDVELRCDPISGHTALYWYRQSLGQGLEFLIYFQGNSAPDKSGLPSDRFSAERTGGSVSTLTIQRTQQEDSAVYLCASSPGLAGPETQYFGPGTRLLVL.

This clonotype was counted many times. This chain uses TRBV7-2 with TRBJ2-7; the D is unclear. The CDR3 runs to 11 residues. Trimming shortened V by 5 bases and J by 9 bases, and 11 bases separated the two germline ends. Germline CDR1 is SGHTA and CDR2 is FQGNSA. For the CDR3, the DNA is TGTGCCAGCAGCCAGTACGAGTTGCAGTACTTC. Its translation is CASSQYELQYF.